These 26 T cell receptor beta chains were sequenced from one sample in a study of vaccination and CD4 T cells after COVID-19. TCRdb processed the PCR reads anew with MiXCR; each CDR3 protein has one entry. Among about 21,000 distinct CDR3 sequences, about 50% were seen once, and the ten largest hold around 0.97%. The specimen was CD4+ T cells from blood, collected before SARS-CoV-2 vaccination. The source is a human donor who had recovered from COVID-19.

This clonotype came up a few times. This chain joins TRBV7-8 and TRBJ2-7; no definite D call. Trimming pared 4 bases from V and 3 bases from J, leaving 10 bases between. The CDR3 totals 13 residues. Germline V gene data show CDR1 as SGHVS and CDR2 as FQNEAQ. The CDR3 bases are TGTGCCAGCAGCTCCGCTAGAGTCTACGAGCAGTACTTC. It encodes CASSSARVYEQYF.

The chain joins TRBV28 to TRBJ1-2; no reliable D call. The germline CDR1 and CDR2 sequences are MDHEN and SYDVKM. The CDR3 extends over 14 amino acids. The V end was cut by 6 bases, the J end by 4 bases, with 15 bases between. CDR3 loop: CASSLDACIYGYTF. The DNA for the CDR3 is TGTGCCAGCAGCCTCGACGCGTGCATCTATGGCTACACCTTC.

This sequence joins TRBV7-9 and TRBJ1-5, with 10 bases aligning to TRBD1. V shed 5 bases and J 4 bases; nucleotides not matched to a gene: 5. The germline gives CDR1 SEHNR, CDR2 FQNEAQ (reference sequence). The CDR3 extends over 15 amino acids. The CDR3 DNA follows: TGTGCCAGCAGCCCCGGACAGGGGGAAAATCAGCCCCAGCATTTT. This gives the protein CASSPGQGENQPQHF.

The rearrangement joins TRBV20-1 to TRBJ2-2; no definite D call. From germline, CDR1 is DFQATT and CDR2 SNEGSKA (reference sequence). The CDR3 covers 13 residues. The V and J ends lost 1 base and 4 bases respectively, with 7 bases between them. This CDR3 is CSARGTITGELFF. CDR3 bases: TGCAGTGCTAGAGGTACAATCACCGGGGAGCTGTTTTTT.

The genes are TRBV5-1 and TRBJ2-2; 9 bases fit TRBD1. Trimming at V came to 0 bases and at J to 4 bases, leaving 4 bases not matched to a gene. The CDR3 consists of 16 residues. The germline gives CDR1 SGHRS, CDR2 YFSETQ. CDR3 sequence reads: CASSLGTGVTTGELFF. The CDR3 DNA is TGCGCCAGCAGCTTGGGGACAGGGGTTACCACCGGGGAGCTGTTTTTT. Based on the CDR3 plus reference TRBV5-1 and TRBJ2-2, the full variable domain is KAGVTQTPRYLIKTRGQQVTLSCSPISGHRSVSWYQQTPGQGLQFLFEYFSETQRNKGNFPGRFSGRQFSNSRSEMNVSTLELGDSALYLCASSLGTGVTTGELFFGEGSRLTVL.

The chain combines TRBV7-9 with TRBJ2-3; D gene unclear. There are 11 residues in the CDR3. Germline values: CDR1 SEHNR, CDR2 FQNEAQ (reference sequence). V shed 4 bases and J shed 2 bases, with 1 base lying between them. CDR3 bases: TGTGCCAGCAGCTCCACAGATACGCAGTATTTT. Its protein product is CASSSTDTQYF.

The chain joins TRBV11-3 to TRBJ2-3; the D gene could be TRBD1 or TRBD2 (6 bases each). This CDR3 comprises 14 residues. Trimming cost V 4 bases and J 4 bases, with 12 bases left between them. Germline V gene sequence: CDR1 SGHNT, CDR2 YENEEA. Written as DNA, the CDR3 is TGTGCCAGCAGCTCGGGGGCGCGTGCAGATACGCAGTATTTT. Amino acid sequence: CASSSGARADTQYF.

The J gene is TRBJ1-1, the V gene TRBV20-1; 7 nucleotides align to TRBD1. The germline V gene has CDR1 DFQATT and CDR2 SNEGSKA (reference sequence). CDR3 length equals 15 residues. The CDR3 sequence: CRAQRGGQRNTEAFF. Written as DNA, the CDR3 is TGCAGGGCCCAACGCGGGGGACAGCGGAACACTGAAGCTTTCTTT.

In DNA, the CDR3 is TGTGCCATCAGTCCCCAAGGGAACACTGAAGCTTTCTTT. It yields the protein CAISPQGNTEAFF. The genes are TRBV10-3 and TRBJ1-1; D unclear. The CDR3 totals 13 residues. Trimming removed 5 bases from V and 1 base from J, with 8 bases in between. CDR1 and CDR2 (germline): ENHRY, SYGVKD.

This CDR3 is CASSFSGGTQYF. The CDR3, as DNA: TGTGCCAGCAGCTTTTCCGGGGGTACGCAGTATTTT. The rearrangement links TRBV7-3 to TRBJ2-3; D may be TRBD2 (6 bases). Germline values: CDR1 SGHTA, CDR2 FQGTGA. The CDR3 is 12 amino acids. Between the trimmed V and J ends, which lost 3 bases and 8 bases, there was a span of 9 bases.

This clonotype was seen a single time. The chain uses TRBV2 and TRBJ2-3, with TRBD2 identical over 7 bases. J was trimmed by 2 bases and V by 6 bases; bases with no gene match: 8. CDR1 and CDR2 (germline): SNHLY, FYNNEI. The CDR3 length is 15 residues. CDR3 sequence: CASRSSSGVTDTQYF. The CDR3 DNA follows: TGTGCCAGCAGAAGCTCCAGCGGGGTCACAGATACGCAGTATTTT.

This clonotype turned up a few times. The chain carries TRBV10-3 and TRBJ1-1, with 8 bases matching TRBD1. CDR3 length equals 13 residues. Germline assignment: CDR1 ENHRY and CDR2 SYGVKD. Trimming cost V 5 bases and J 3 bases; bases outside gene matches: 2. The CDR3 reads CAISYRGDTEAFF. The CDR3 DNA is TGTGCCATCAGTTACAGGGGGGACACTGAAGCTTTCTTT.

V is TRBV20-1 and J is TRBJ2-1; D is uncertain. Trimming took 5 bases from V and 10 from J, leaving 18 bases between them. The CDR3 covers 13 residues. CDR1 DFQATT and CDR2 SNEGSKA come from the germline V gene (reference sequence). CDR3 protein: CSAPDGPGEEQFF. The CDR3 coding sequence is TGCAGTGCTCCCGATGGGCCCGGCGAAGAGCAGTTCTTC.

This chain uses TRBV19 with TRBJ2-2; TRBD1 matches at 8 bases. The germline CDR1 and CDR2 sequences are LNHDA and SQIVND (reference sequence). V was pared by 5 bases and J by 7 bases, with 15 bases of the junction left unmatched. This CDR3 is built from 17 residues. CDR3 sequence reads: CASSRRLGQGGGGELFF. In DNA, the CDR3 is TGTGCCAGTAGTCGGAGACTAGGACAGGGTGGAGGCGGGGAGCTGTTTTTT.

The chain uses TRBV4-1 and TRBJ2-7; D remains ambiguous. The CDR3 loop spans 15 amino acids. From germline, CDR1 is MGHRA and CDR2 YSYEKL. Trimming removed 5 bases at V and 0 bases at J, with 14 bases between. CDR3 protein: CASSFPGASSYEQYF. The CDR3 DNA reads as TGCGCCAGCAGCTTTCCTGGCGCGAGCTCCTACGAGCAGTACTTC.

The CDR3 DNA reads as TGCGCCAGCAGCTTTGCAGGGACTCAGCCCCAGCATTTT. Amino acids: CASSFAGTQPQHF. The chain links TRBV5-1 to TRBJ1-5, with a weak D call TRBD1 (5 bases). This CDR3 comprises 13 residues. Germline CDR1 reads SGHRS; CDR2 reads YFSETQ. V lost 2 bases to trimming and J lost 6 bases, with 9 bases between them.

This chain joins TRBV5-5 and TRBJ2-7; D gene ambiguous. V lost 3 bases to trimming and J lost 1 base, with 11 bases between them. Per germline, CDR1 SGHKS and CDR2 YYEKEE (reference sequence). This CDR3 is 14 amino acids long. The CDR3 loop reads CASSSLFRSYEQYF. CDR3 DNA: TGTGCCAGCAGCTCCCTCTTCAGGTCCTACGAGCAGTACTTC.

V is TRBV6-2 or TRBV6-3 and J is TRBJ2-5; D is possibly TRBD2 (6 bases). V was pared by 10 bases and J by 5 bases, with 23 bases between. This CDR3 is built from 15 residues. Germline CDR1 MNHEY, CDR2 SVGEGT. The CDR3 is CATTAGTARGETQYF. The DNA for the CDR3 is TGTGCCACCACGGCGGGCACCGCCCGGGGGGAGACCCAGTACTTC.

The chain has TRBV6-2 or TRBV6-3 and TRBJ1-5, with 8 bases aligning to TRBD1. CDR1 and CDR2 from the germline V gene are MNHEY and SVGEGT. V gave up 5 bases and J gave up 6 bases; unmatched junction bases: 9. The CDR3 covers 15 residues. The CDR3 DNA is TGTGCCAGCAGTCCAATACAGGGGGGAGGTCAGCCCCAGCATTTT. Its translation is CASSPIQGGGQPQHF.

The rearrangement uses TRBV20-1 and TRBJ2-5; perhaps D is TRBD1 or TRBD2 (5 bases each). With 3 bases removed from V and 5 bases from J, the gap between germline ends came to 22 bases. Germline V gene lookup returns CDR1 DFQATT and CDR2 SNEGSKA (reference sequence). The CDR3 runs 16 residues. The CDR3 DNA reads as TGCAGTGCTAGTGGTTCTGGAGAGGGGTTTGGGGAGACCCAGTACTTC. Translation gives CSASGSGEGFGETQYF.

This clonotype was observed a few times. J is TRBJ2-7 and V is TRBV7-9, with D unclear. Looked up from germline, CDR1 is SEHNR and CDR2 is FQNEAQ (reference sequence). This CDR3 spans 12 amino acids. V was trimmed by 4 bases and J by 4 bases, leaving 8 bases between them. The CDR3 bases are TGTGCCAGCAGCTACCAAGGATACGAGCAGTACTTC. This encodes CASSYQGYEQYF.

V and J are TRBV12-3 or TRBV12-4 and TRBJ1-2, with D unresolved. Deletions cut 3 bases from V and 8 bases from J, with 19 bases between. This CDR3 is 15 amino acids long. The CDR3 reads CASSLTRGSAWGYTF. The CDR3 nucleotides read TGTGCCAGCAGTTTGACCCGTGGCAGTGCCTGGGGCTACACCTTC.

This sequence joins TRBV11-2 and TRBJ1-5; D is ambiguous. V lost 7 bases, J lost 0 bases, and 16 bases lay in between. This CDR3 has 16 amino acids. CDR1 is SGHAT and CDR2 is FQNNGV in the germline V gene. The CDR3 here is CASIRRALYSNQPQHF. In nucleotides, the CDR3 is TGTGCCAGCATCCGGAGGGCCCTATATAGCAATCAGCCCCAGCATTTT.

This clonotype came up a few times. The V and J genes are TRBV20-1 and TRBJ1-1; weak D call: TRBD1 (5 bases). The CDR3 length is 13 residues. V gave up 7 bases and J gave up 4 bases, with 16 bases separating them. Germline V CDR1 and CDR2: DFQATT, SNEGSKA (reference sequence). The CDR3: CSVRGPGATEAFF. The CDR3, as DNA: TGCAGTGTTAGGGGTCCCGGGGCCACTGAAGCTTTCTTT.

The V call is TRBV6-2 or TRBV6-3, the J call TRBJ2-4, with D perhaps TRBD1 (6 bases). This CDR3 has 12 amino acids. CDR1 MNHEY and CDR2 SVGEGT come from the germline V gene. The V end lost 2 bases, the J end lost 13 bases, and 12 bases lay between the germline ends. The chain's CDR3 is CASSYGTPGQYF. Written as DNA, the CDR3 is TGTGCCAGCAGTTACGGGACACCAGGGCAGTACTTC.

There are a few counts of this clonotype. The V gene is TRBV6-1, the J gene TRBJ1-5, with D maybe TRBD1 (6 bases). Germline-derived CDR1 and CDR2 are MNHNS and SASEGT. Trimming shortened V by 3 bases and J by 4 bases, and 10 bases separated the two germline ends. The length of the CDR3 is 14 residues. The CDR3 spells CASSDYGQNQPQHF. As DNA, the CDR3 is TGTGCCAGCAGTGATTACGGACAGAATCAGCCCCAGCATTTT.